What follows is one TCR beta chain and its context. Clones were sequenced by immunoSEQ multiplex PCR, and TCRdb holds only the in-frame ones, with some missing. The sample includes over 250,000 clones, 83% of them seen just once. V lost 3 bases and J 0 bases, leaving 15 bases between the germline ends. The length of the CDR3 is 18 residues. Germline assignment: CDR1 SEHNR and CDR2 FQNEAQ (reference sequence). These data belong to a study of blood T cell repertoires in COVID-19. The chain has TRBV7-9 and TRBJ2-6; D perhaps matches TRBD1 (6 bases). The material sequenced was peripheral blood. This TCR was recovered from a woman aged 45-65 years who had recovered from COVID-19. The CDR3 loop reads CASSLTGRTDSGANVLTF. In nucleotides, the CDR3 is TGTGCCAGCAGCTTGACAGGCCGTACCGACTCTGGGGCCAACGTCCTGACTTTC.